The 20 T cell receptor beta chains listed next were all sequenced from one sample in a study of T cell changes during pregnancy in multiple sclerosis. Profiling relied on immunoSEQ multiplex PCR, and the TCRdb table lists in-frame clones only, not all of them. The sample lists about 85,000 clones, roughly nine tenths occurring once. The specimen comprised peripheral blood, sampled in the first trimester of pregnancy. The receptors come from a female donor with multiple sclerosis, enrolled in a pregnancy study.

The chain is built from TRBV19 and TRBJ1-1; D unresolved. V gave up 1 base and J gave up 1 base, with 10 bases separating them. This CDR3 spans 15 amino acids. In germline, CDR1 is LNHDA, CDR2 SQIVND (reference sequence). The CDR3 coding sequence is TGTGCCAGTAGTATAGTGTCCCTTAAGAACACTGAAGCTTTCTTT. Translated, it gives CASSIVSLKNTEAFF.

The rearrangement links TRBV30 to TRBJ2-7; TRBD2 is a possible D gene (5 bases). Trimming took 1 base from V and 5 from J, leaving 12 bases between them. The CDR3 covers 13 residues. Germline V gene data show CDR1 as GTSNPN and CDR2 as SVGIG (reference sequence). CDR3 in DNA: TGTGCCTGGAGTGCAGGACTGCTGCACGAGCAGTACTTC. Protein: CAWSAGLLHEQYF. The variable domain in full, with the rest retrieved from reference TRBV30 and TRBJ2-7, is SQTIHQWPATLVQPVGSPLSLECTVEGTSNPNLYWYRQAAGRGLQLLFYSVGIGQISSEVPQNLSASRPQDRQFILSSKKLLLSDSGFYLCAWSAGLLHEQYFGPGTRLTVT.

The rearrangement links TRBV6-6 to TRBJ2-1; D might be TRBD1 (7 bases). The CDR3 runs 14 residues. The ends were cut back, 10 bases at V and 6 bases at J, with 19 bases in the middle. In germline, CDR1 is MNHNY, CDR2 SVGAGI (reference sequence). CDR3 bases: TGTGCCACCGCGGGGACAGAAAACTTCAATGAGCAGTTCTTC. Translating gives CATAGTENFNEQFF.

CDR3: CASSPSGDTPDTEAFF. The CDR3 DNA sequence: TGTGCCAGCAGCCCAAGCGGGGACACGCCTGACACTGAAGCTTTCTTT. V gene TRBV5-5 combines with J gene TRBJ1-1; TRBD1 might be the D (6 bases). The CDR3 has 16 residues. V lost 4 bases to trimming and J lost 3 bases, with 19 bases between them. CDR1 and CDR2 from the germline V gene are SGHKS and YYEKEE (reference sequence).

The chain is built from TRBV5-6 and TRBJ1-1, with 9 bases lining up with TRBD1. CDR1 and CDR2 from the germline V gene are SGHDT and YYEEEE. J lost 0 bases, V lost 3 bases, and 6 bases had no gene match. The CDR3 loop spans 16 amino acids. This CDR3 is CASSSDRGRLNTEAFF. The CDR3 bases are TGTGCCAGCAGCTCCGACAGGGGGAGATTGAACACTGAAGCTTTCTTT.

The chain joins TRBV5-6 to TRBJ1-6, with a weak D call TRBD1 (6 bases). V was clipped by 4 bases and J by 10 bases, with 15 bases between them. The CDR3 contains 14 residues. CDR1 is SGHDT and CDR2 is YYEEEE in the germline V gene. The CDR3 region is CASSPGQGRSPLHF. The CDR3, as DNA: TGTGCCAGCAGCCCGGGTCAGGGGCGCTCACCCCTCCACTTT.

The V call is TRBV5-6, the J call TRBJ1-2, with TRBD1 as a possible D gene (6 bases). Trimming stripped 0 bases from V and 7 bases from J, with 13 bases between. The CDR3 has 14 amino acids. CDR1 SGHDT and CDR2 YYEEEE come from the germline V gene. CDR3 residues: CASSLVGARRGYTF. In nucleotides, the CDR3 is TGTGCCAGCAGCTTGGTGGGGGCGCGACGTGGCTACACCTTC.

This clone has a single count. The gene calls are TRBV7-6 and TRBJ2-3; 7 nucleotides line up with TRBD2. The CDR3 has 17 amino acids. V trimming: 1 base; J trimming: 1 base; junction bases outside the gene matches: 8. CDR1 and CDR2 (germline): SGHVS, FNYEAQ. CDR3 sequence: CASSLGAAGVGTDTQYF. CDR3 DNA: TGTGCCAGCAGCTTAGGCGCGGCGGGAGTAGGCACAGATACGCAGTATTTT.

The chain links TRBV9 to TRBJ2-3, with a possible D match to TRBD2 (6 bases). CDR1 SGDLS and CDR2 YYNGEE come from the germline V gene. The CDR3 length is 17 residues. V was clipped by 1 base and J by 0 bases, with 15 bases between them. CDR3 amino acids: CASSVLGRDSSTDTQYF. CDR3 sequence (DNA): TGTGCCAGCAGCGTATTAGGCCGGGACTCTAGCACAGATACGCAGTATTTT.

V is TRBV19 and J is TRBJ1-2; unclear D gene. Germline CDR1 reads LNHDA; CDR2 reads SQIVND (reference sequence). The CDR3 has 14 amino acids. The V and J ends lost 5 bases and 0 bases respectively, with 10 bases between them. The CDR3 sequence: CASSAALTNYGYTF. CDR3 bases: TGTGCCAGTAGTGCGGCACTTACTAACTATGGCTACACCTTC.

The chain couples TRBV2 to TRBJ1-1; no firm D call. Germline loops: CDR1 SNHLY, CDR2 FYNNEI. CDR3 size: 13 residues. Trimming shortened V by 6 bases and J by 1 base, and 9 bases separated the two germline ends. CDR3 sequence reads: CASSVVGNTEAFF. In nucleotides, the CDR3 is TGTGCCAGCAGCGTCGTCGGGAACACTGAAGCTTTCTTT.

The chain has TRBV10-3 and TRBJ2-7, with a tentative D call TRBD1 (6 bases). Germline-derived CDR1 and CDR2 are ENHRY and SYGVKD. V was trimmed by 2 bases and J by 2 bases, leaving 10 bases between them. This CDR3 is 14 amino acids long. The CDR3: CAISETRDTYEQYF. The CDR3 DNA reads TGTGCCATCAGTGAGACCCGGGACACCTACGAGCAGTACTTC.

CDR3 loop: CAIRGNTEAFF. In DNA form, the CDR3 reads TGTGCCATCCGCGGGAACACTGAAGCTTTCTTT. The chain joins TRBV10-3 to TRBJ1-1, with D unresolved. This CDR3 region has 11 residues. V was clipped by 8 bases and J by 1 base, with 5 bases between them. Germline values: CDR1 ENHRY, CDR2 SYGVKD.

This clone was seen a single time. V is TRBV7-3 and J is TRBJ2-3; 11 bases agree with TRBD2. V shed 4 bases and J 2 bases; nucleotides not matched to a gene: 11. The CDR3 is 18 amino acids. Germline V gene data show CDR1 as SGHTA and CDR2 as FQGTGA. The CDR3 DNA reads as TGTGCCAGCAGCTCCAGGGGGCTAGCGGGGGGATACACAGATACGCAGTATTTT. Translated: CASSSRGLAGGYTDTQYF.

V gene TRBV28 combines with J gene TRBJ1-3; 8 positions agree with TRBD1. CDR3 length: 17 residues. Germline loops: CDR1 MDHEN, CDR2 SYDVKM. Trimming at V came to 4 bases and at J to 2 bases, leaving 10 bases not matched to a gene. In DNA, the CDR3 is TGTGCCAGCAGTTCCTCGGGACAGGACCTAACTGGAAACACCATATATTTT. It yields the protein CASSSSGQDLTGNTIYF. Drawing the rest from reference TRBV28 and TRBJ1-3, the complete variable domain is DVKVTQSSRYLVKRTGEKVFLECVQDMDHENMFWYRQDPGLGLRLIYFSYDVKMKEKGDIPEGYSVSREKKERFSLILESASTNQTSMYLCASSSSGQDLTGNTIYFGEGSWLTVV.

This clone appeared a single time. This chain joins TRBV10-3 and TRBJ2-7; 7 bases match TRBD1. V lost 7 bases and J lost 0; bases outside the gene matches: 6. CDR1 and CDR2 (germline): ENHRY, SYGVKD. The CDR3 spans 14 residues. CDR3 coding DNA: TGTGCCATCAAAACGGACAGGAGCTCCTACGAGCAGTACTTC. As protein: CAIKTDRSSYEQYF.

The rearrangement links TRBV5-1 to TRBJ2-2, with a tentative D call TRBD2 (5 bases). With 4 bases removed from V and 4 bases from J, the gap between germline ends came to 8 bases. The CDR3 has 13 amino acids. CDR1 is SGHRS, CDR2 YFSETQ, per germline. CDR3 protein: CASSLGLTGELFF. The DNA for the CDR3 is TGCGCCAGCAGCCTCGGACTCACCGGGGAGCTGTTTTTT.

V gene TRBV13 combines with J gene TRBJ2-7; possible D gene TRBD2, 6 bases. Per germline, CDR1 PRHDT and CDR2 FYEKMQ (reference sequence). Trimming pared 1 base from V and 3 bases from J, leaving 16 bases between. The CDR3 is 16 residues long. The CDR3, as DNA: TGTGCCAGCAGCTTAGTTGCCGGGGGAGCAGGCTACGAGCAGTACTTC. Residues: CASSLVAGGAGYEQYF.

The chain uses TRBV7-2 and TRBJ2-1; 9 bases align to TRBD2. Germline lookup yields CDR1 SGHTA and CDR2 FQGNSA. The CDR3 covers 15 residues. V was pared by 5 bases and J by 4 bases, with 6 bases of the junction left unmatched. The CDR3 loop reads CASSATSGPYNEQFF. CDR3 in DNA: TGTGCCAGCAGCGCTACTAGCGGGCCTTACAATGAGCAGTTCTTC.

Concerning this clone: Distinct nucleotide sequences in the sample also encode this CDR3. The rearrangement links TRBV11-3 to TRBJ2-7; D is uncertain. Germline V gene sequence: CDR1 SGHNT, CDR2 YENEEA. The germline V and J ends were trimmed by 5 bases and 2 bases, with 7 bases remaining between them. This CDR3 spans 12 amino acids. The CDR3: CASSLDTYEQYF. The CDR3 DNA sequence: TGTGCCAGCAGCCTCGACACCTACGAGCAGTACTTC.